The 6 T cell receptor beta chains below were found in one sample sequenced in a study of cytomegalovirus exposure and HLA in healthy donors. With 60 Vbeta and 13 Jbeta primers, the PCR was carried out. Sequencing was performed with immunoSEQ multiplex PCR; in TCRdb, only in-frame clones are kept and a portion is missing. Among 200,000 or so clones listed, approximately 84% were seen once. Sequencing was carried out using PBMCs. Receptors originate from a girl under two years old in good health and CMV-seronegative.

This clone occurred a few times. V usage is TRBV9 and J usage is TRBJ2-5, with TRBD1 matching over 9 bases. Germline lookup yields CDR1 SGDLS and CDR2 YYNGEE. Trimming took 4 bases from V and 2 from J; bases not matched to a gene: 6. This CDR3 is 15 amino acids long. CDR3 DNA sequence: TGTGCCAGCAGCCCCCGGACAGGGGAGCAAGAGACCCAGTACTTC. It translates to CASSPRTGEQETQYF.

The chain couples TRBV5-1 to TRBJ1-2; TRBD1 aligns across 10 bases. The CDR3 spans 15 residues. The V segment lost 3 bases and the J segment 2 bases; nucleotides outside the gene matches: 4. CDR1 is SGHRS, CDR2 YFSETQ, per germline. The CDR3 nucleotides read TGCGCCAGCAGCTGGGGGACAGGGGACAACTATGGCTACACCTTC. Its protein product is CASSWGTGDNYGYTF. Full variable domain (rest looked up from reference TRBV5-1 and TRBJ1-2): KAGVTQTPRYLIKTRGQQVTLSCSPISGHRSVSWYQQTPGQGLQFLFEYFSETQRNKGNFPGRFSGRQFSNSRSEMNVSTLELGDSALYLCASSWGTGDNYGYTFGSGTRLTVV.

The CDR3: CAWGLTGELFF. Here the CDR3 DNA reads TGTGCCTGGGGACTTACCGGGGAGCTGTTTTTT. The chain joins TRBV30 to TRBJ2-2; D is perhaps TRBD2 (5 bases). CDR1 is GTSNPN and CDR2 is SVGIG in the germline V gene (reference sequence). The CDR3 has 11 amino acids. Trimming shortened V by 5 bases and J by 5 bases, and 6 bases separated the two germline ends. Combining the CDR3 with reference TRBV30 and TRBJ2-2 gives the whole variable domain SQTIHQWPATLVQPVGSPLSLECTVEGTSNPNLYWYRQAAGRGLQLLFYSVGIGQISSEVPQNLSASRPQDRQFILSSKKLLLSDSGFYLCAWGLTGELFFGEGSRLTVL.

This clone has just one count. This chain links TRBV30 with TRBJ1-1; D is unresolved. Germline loops: CDR1 GTSNPN, CDR2 SVGIG (reference sequence). CDR3 length: 15 amino acids. V was clipped by 3 bases and J by 1 base, with 15 bases between them. The CDR3 nucleotides read TGTGCCTGGAGGGGGAGAGGAGGGAAGAACACTGAAGCTTTCTTT. Protein: CAWRGRGGKNTEAFF. Full variable domain (remainder filled in from reference TRBV30 and TRBJ1-1): SQTIHQWPATLVQPVGSPLSLECTVEGTSNPNLYWYRQAAGRGLQLLFYSVGIGQISSEVPQNLSASRPQDRQFILSSKKLLLSDSGFYLCAWRGRGGKNTEAFFGQGTRLTVV.

The chain links TRBV9 to TRBJ2-2; 9 bases fit TRBD2. CDR1 and CDR2 from the germline V gene are SGDLS and YYNGEE. The length of the CDR3 is 17 residues. J gave up 4 bases and V 3 bases, and 10 bases lay outside the gene matches. The DNA for the CDR3 is TGTGCCAGCAGCGGATCACTCATGGGACTAGCCACCGGGGAGCTGTTTTTT. Protein: CASSGSLMGLATGELFF.

The chain combines TRBV13 with TRBJ2-7; TRBD1 agrees at 9 bases. Losses at the gene ends were 5 bases for V and 2 bases for J; bases not matched to a gene: 19. Germline values: CDR1 PRHDT, CDR2 FYEKMQ (reference sequence). The CDR3 length is 19 residues. CDR3 bases: TGTGCCAGCAGCGCCCGTTCCGGGACAGGGACAAGGAAGGCCTACGAGCAGTACTTC. Residues: CASSARSGTGTRKAYEQYF. Drawing the rest from reference TRBV13 and TRBJ2-7, the complete variable domain is AAGVIQSPRHLIKEKRETATLKCYPIPRHDTVYWYQQGPGQDPQFLISFYEKMQSDKGSIPDRFSAQQFSDYHSELNMSSLELGDSALYFCASSARSGTGTRKAYEQYFGPGTRLTVT.